This passage covers 23 T cell receptor beta chains from one sample sequenced in a study of cytotoxic CD8 clonotypes in ibrutinib-treated CLL. Clones were read by immunoSEQ multiplex PCR, and TCRdb kept only the in-frame ones, dropping some. The sample yields about 63,000 clones, roughly 71% seen once. The sequencing used PBMCs, collected after 12 months of ibrutinib treatment. These TCRs come from a human donor with chronic lymphocytic leukemia.

This clone was seen only a few times. The chain links TRBV5-4 to TRBJ2-1, with TRBD1 as a possible D gene (5 bases). Trimming took off 4 bases at V and 12 bases at J, with 17 bases between the two ends. The CDR3 covers 13 residues. Germline lookup yields CDR1 SGHNT and CDR2 YYREEE (reference sequence). This chain's CDR3 is CASSPVGLQGQFF. The CDR3 region has the DNA TGTGCCAGCAGCCCGGTAGGGCTTCAGGGGCAGTTCTTC.

This clone was seen once. The V and J genes are TRBV21-1 and TRBJ2-7; the table names TRBD2, a call not compared with the DNA. TRBV21-1 is flagged as a pseudogene. This CDR3 is 12 amino acids long. The CDR3 DNA is TGTGCCAGCAGCAGCCTCGGGGAGAGGGAGTACTTC. It specifies CASSSLGEREYF.

The count of this clone is one. The chain has TRBV6-5 and TRBJ2-1; D may be TRBD2 (6 bases). Germline CDR1 reads MNHEY; CDR2 reads SVGAGI. V shed 0 bases and J shed 0 bases, with 9 bases lying between them. The CDR3 is made up of 16 amino acids. CDR3: CASSYSGGISYNEQFF. The CDR3, as DNA: TGTGCCAGCAGTTACTCGGGGGGTATCTCCTACAATGAGCAGTTCTTC.

The chain has TRBV9 and TRBJ1-1; D gene unclear. Trimming cost V 0 bases and J 4 bases, with 10 bases left between them. The CDR3 contains 14 residues. Germline CDR1 SGDLS, CDR2 YYNGEE. CDR3 loop: CASSVVVRGTEAFF. Written as DNA, the CDR3 is TGTGCCAGCAGCGTAGTTGTGCGAGGCACTGAAGCTTTCTTT. Full variable domain (outside the CDR3, taken from reference TRBV9 and TRBJ1-1): DSGVTQTPKHLITATGQRVTLRCSPRSGDLSVYWYQQSLDQGLQFLIQYYNGEERAKGNILERFSAQQFPDLHSELNLSSLELGDSALYFCASSVVVRGTEAFFGQGTRLTVV.

The chain is built from TRBV25-1 and TRBJ2-6; D not resolved. The CDR3 loop spans 15 amino acids. Germline V CDR1 and CDR2: MGHDK, SYGVNS. Trimming cost V 5 bases and J 0 bases, with 8 bases left between them. DNA of the CDR3: TGTGCCAGCAGTAAAGGAAACTCTGGGGCCAACGTCCTGACTTTC. Protein: CASSKGNSGANVLTF.

The chain employs TRBV10-3 and TRBJ2-7, with TRBD2 identical over 12 bases. Germline trimming cut 5 bases from V and 0 bases from J; bases unmatched to any gene: 5. CDR1 is ENHRY and CDR2 is SYGVKD in the germline V gene. This CDR3 contains 16 residues. The CDR3 spells CAISSATSGSSYEQYF. As DNA, the CDR3 is TGTGCCATCAGTTCCGCGACTAGCGGGAGCTCCTACGAGCAGTACTTC.

This sequence joins TRBV2 and TRBJ2-1, with TRBD1 as a possible D gene (6 bases). The CDR3 is 14 amino acids. Germline assignment: CDR1 SNHLY and CDR2 FYNNEI. The germline V and J ends were trimmed by 6 bases and 4 bases, with 13 bases remaining between them. The CDR3 here is CASSRDKSYNEQFF. In DNA, the CDR3 is TGTGCCAGCAGCCGGGACAAGTCTTACAATGAGCAGTTCTTC.

J is TRBJ2-5 and V is TRBV10-3; TRBD2 agrees at 12 bases. The CDR3 consists of 15 residues. The germline V gene has CDR1 ENHRY and CDR2 SYGVKD. The junction had 7 bases not matched to a gene; V was cut back by 6 bases and J by 5 bases. The DNA for the CDR3 is TGTGCCATCAGCGGAACGACTAGCGGGAGCGAGACCCAGTACTTC. It yields the protein CAISGTTSGSETQYF.

This clone was counted a few times. This chain uses TRBV7-3 with TRBJ2-7; 15 positions agree with TRBD2. The CDR3 runs to 20 residues. With V trimmed by 3 bases and J by 2 bases, 14 bases remained unmatched. Germline V gene lookup returns CDR1 SGHTA and CDR2 FQGTGA. This CDR3 reads CASSFWWGTSGRHTPYEQYF. The CDR3 coding sequence is TGTGCCAGCAGCTTTTGGTGGGGGACTAGCGGGAGGCATACCCCCTACGAGCAGTACTTC.

This sequence joins TRBV4-2 and TRBJ2-2, with TRBD1 matching 8 bases. V was pared by 4 bases and J by 3 bases, with 7 bases of the junction left unmatched. This CDR3 is built from 16 residues. The germline gives CDR1 LGHNA, CDR2 YNFKEQ. CDR3: CASSLGQGRDTGELFF. The CDR3 DNA reads as TGTGCCAGCAGCCTCGGACAGGGACGGGACACCGGGGAGCTGTTTTTT.

The sample holds one count of this clone. The V gene is TRBV19, the J gene TRBJ1-5; 9 positions agree with TRBD1. V trimming: 0 bases; J trimming: 1 base; junction bases outside the gene matches: 7. This CDR3 has 18 amino acids. Per germline, CDR1 LNHDA and CDR2 SQIVND (reference sequence). The CDR3 sequence: CASSIENRGRGSNQPQHF. CDR3 nucleotide sequence: TGTGCCAGTAGTATAGAAAACAGGGGGCGCGGAAGCAATCAGCCCCAGCATTTT.

J is TRBJ2-5 and V is TRBV4-1, with D unclear. Germline V gene sequence: CDR1 MGHRA, CDR2 YSYEKL. Trimming pared 0 bases from V and 4 bases from J, leaving 9 bases between. The CDR3 totals 14 residues. CDR3: CASSQDWQVETQYF. The CDR3, as DNA: TGCGCCAGCAGCCAAGATTGGCAGGTAGAGACCCAGTACTTC.

The chain combines TRBV29-1 with TRBJ2-1; the match to TRBD2 covers 9 bases. The CDR3 extends over 14 amino acids. V lost 7 bases, J lost 4 bases, and 8 bases stayed unmatched. Germline-derived CDR1 and CDR2 are SQVTM and ANQGSEA. The CDR3 coding sequence is TGCAGCGGGTATAGCGGGAGAGGGTACAATGAGCAGTTCTTC. It translates to CSGYSGRGYNEQFF.

The table lists this clone with many counts. The chain is built from TRBV6-5 and TRBJ1-1, with 8 bases that match TRBD1. Per germline, CDR1 MNHEY and CDR2 SVGAGI. Germline trimming cut 7 bases from V and 2 bases from J; bases unmatched to any gene: 9. The CDR3 spans 15 residues. The CDR3 protein is CASTDQGTGNTEAFF. The DNA of the CDR3 is TGTGCCAGCACCGACCAGGGGACAGGTAACACTGAAGCTTTCTTT.

The genes are TRBV7-8 and TRBJ1-1, with D unclear. Trimming took off 5 bases at V and 2 bases at J, with 12 bases between the two ends. Germline V gene data show CDR1 as SGHVS and CDR2 as FQNEAQ. The CDR3 contains 14 residues. CDR3 amino acids: CASSLRSKNTEAFF. The CDR3 DNA is TGTGCCAGCAGCCTGCGGTCGAAAAACACTGAAGCTTTCTTT.

This sequence joins TRBV18 and TRBJ1-1; 8 bases are shared with TRBD1. The CDR3 loop spans 17 amino acids. Germline CDR1 is KGHSH and CDR2 is LQKENI. After removal of 3 bases from V and 0 bases from J, the junction contained 9 bases not matched to a gene. CDR3 sequence reads: CASSPGQGALLNTEAFF. The CDR3 DNA follows: TGTGCCAGCTCACCCGGACAGGGAGCTCTCTTGAACACTGAAGCTTTCTTT.

This CDR3 is CARQEKNYGYTF. The CDR3 nucleotides are TGTGCCAGGCAGGAGAAGAACTATGGCTACACCTTC. The chain combines TRBV2 with TRBJ1-2; D is unclear. Trimming cost V 9 bases and J 2 bases, with 10 bases left between them. The V gene's germline CDR1 is SNHLY and CDR2 FYNNEI. The CDR3 runs 12 residues.

The gene calls are TRBV19 and TRBJ1-1; D call uncertain. CDR3 length: 14 amino acids. Germline CDR1 and CDR2: LNHDA and SQIVND (reference sequence). Trimming shortened V by 4 bases and J by 0 bases, and 9 bases separated the two germline ends. CDR3 residues: CASSTKTVNTEAFF. The CDR3 nucleotides read TGTGCCAGTAGTACCAAGACGGTGAACACTGAAGCTTTCTTT.

As concerns this clone: Germline is not matched at one junction end, which may reflect a read error. The chain links TRBV6-5 to TRBJ1-3, with D hard to call. CDR1 is MNHEY and CDR2 is SVGAGI in the germline V gene. The length of the CDR3 is 13 residues. DNA for the CDR3: TGTGCCAGCAGTTCGGTATCCGGAAGCACCATATATTTT. Translation gives CASSSVSGSTIYF.

V is TRBV6-1 and J is TRBJ2-7; a possible D gene is TRBD1 (6 bases). The V end lost 6 bases, the J end lost 4 bases, and 13 bases lay between the germline ends. The V gene's germline CDR1 is MNHNS and CDR2 SASEGT. The CDR3 length is 13 residues. This CDR3 is CASSPGHLYEQYF. The CDR3 nucleotides are TGTGCCAGCAGCCCGGGACACCTTTACGAGCAGTACTTC.

In this sample, this clone turned up a few times. This chain links TRBV6-6 with TRBJ2-7; possibly TRBD1 or TRBD2 for D (5 bases each). Germline V gives CDR1 MNHNY, CDR2 SVGAGI (reference sequence). CDR3 length equals 14 residues. The germline V and J ends were trimmed by 2 bases and 5 bases, with 13 bases remaining between them. The CDR3 DNA reads as TGTGCCAGCAGTTACCTGGGGACCCACCACGAGCAGTACTTC. This encodes CASSYLGTHHEQYF.

The chain combines TRBV5-6 with TRBJ2-5; TRBD2 matches at 16 bases. CDR1 SGHDT and CDR2 YYEEEE come from the germline V gene. V shed 5 bases, J shed 5 bases, and the junction held 9 bases outside the gene matches. CDR3 length equals 17 residues. CDR3 in DNA: TGTGCCAGCAGTCGCTCCGGGACTAGCGGGAGGGGGGAGACCCAGTACTTC. Its protein product is CASSRSGTSGRGETQYF.

The chain joins TRBV2 to TRBJ2-3; D is perhaps TRBD2 (6 bases). The CDR3 length is 15 residues. The V end was cut by 3 bases, the J end by 2 bases, with 12 bases between. Germline V lookup: CDR1 SNHLY, CDR2 FYNNEI. CDR3 DNA: TGTGCCAGCAGTGAGGGCGGGATAATCACAGATACGCAGTATTTT. Amino acid sequence: CASSEGGIITDTQYF.